This record covers a single T cell receptor (beta chain). No antigen is known for it. These data come from a study of T cells after yellow fever vaccination. Findings and caveats of the study: The appearance of a small share of clonotypes in both CD4 and CD8 compartments was observed. Weaker overall, the secondary response nonetheless peaked faster (day 5 versus 15). There was a possibility that FACS-sorted repertoires contained abundant clonotypes contaminating from the bulk population.

5'RACE template switching produced TCR cDNA carrying a universal primer site and UMIs. TCRdb passed the 5' RACE reads through MiXCR, listing each CDR3 protein once. The sample contains some 390,000 distinct CDR3 sequences, 15% to 20% of which appear only once. Trimming shortened V by 0 bases and J by 4 bases, and 8 bases separated the two germline ends. This CDR3 spans 14 amino acids. Germline lookup yields CDR1 KGHSH and CDR2 LQKENI. The V gene is TRBV18, the J gene TRBJ2-3; D may be TRBD2 (6 bases). This TCR came from a man between 18 and 35 years old who received the YFV17D yellow fever vaccine. Sequencing was performed on PBMCs, taken before the yellow fever booster vaccination. CDR3: CASSPPTGADTQYF. CDR3 sequence (DNA): TGTGCCAGCTCACCACCGACGGGGGCAGATACGCAGTATTTT. The full variable domain, completed using reference TRBV18 and TRBJ2-3, is NAGVMQNPRHLVRRRGQEARLRCSPMKGHSHVYWYRQLPEEGLKFMVYLQKENIIDESGMPKERFSAEFPKEGPSILRIQQVVRGDSAAYFCASSPPTGADTQYFGPGTRLTVL.